The sequence of this TCR beta chain was determined in a study of T cell clonotyping in hematopoietic cell transplantation. Method: immunoSEQ multiplex PCR; TCRdb's copy keeps in-frame clones and lacks some. The sample carries 9,000 to 15,000 clones, 80% to 90% recorded once. This CDR3 is built from 15 residues. CDR1 is MRHNA and CDR2 is SNTAGT in the germline V gene. The J segment lost 5 bases and the V segment lost 0 bases, leaving 2 bases of the junction unmatched. This clonotype was obtained from a human donor who either received an allogeneic hematopoietic cell transplant for a myeloid malignancy or was a related donor (not recorded which). Some clones in this sample may be carry-over from other donors' samples. The chain joins TRBV6-4 to TRBJ2-1; 9 positions match TRBD2. The sequenced sample consisted of peripheral blood mononuclear cells. CDR3 sequence: CASSDSRGGHNEQFF. The DNA of the CDR3 is TGTGCCAGCAGTGACTCGCGGGGGGGCCACAATGAGCAGTTCTTC.